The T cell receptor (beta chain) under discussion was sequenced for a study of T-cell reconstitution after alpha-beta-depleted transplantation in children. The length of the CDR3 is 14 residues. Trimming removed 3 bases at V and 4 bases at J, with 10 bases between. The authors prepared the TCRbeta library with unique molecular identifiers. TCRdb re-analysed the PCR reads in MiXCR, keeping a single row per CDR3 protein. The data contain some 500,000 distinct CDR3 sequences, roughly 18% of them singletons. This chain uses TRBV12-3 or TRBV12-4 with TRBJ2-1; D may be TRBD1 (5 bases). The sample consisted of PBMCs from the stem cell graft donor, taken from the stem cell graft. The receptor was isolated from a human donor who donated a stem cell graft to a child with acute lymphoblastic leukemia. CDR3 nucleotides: TGTGCCAGCAGTTTCCGGACATATTACAATGAGCAGTTCTTC. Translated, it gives CASSFRTYYNEQFF.